Listed below are T cell receptor beta chains from one sample, sequenced in a study of T cells in Graves' hyperthyroidism and ophthalmopathy. TCRdb passed the multiplex PCR reads through MiXCR, listing each CDR3 protein once. The sample has about 320,000 distinct CDR3 sequences, approximately 15% seen once. Sequencing was performed on blood. These receptors were obtained from a man aged 30 to 45 with Graves' hyperthyroidism. Both conserved end residues are part of each CDR3. A D gene is named only where the DNA matches it firmly. Size is omitted from some rows. Given values are once, few, many or a class for expanded clones.

CDR3 | DNA | J | D | size | V
CASDEAPEYTF | TGTGCCAGCGATGAGGCACCCGAGTACACCTTC | TRBJ1-2 | . | many | TRBV2
CASTPPAGTAGGYEQYF | TGTGCCAGCACCCCCCCCGCCGGGACAGCGGGGGGTTACGAGCAGTACTTC | TRBJ2-7 | TRBD2 | . | TRBV12-3/TRBV12-4
CSASDGGGREETQYF | TGCAGTGCTAGTGACGGGGGGGGGCGGGAAGAGACCCAGTACTTC | TRBJ2-5 | TRBD2 | many | TRBV20-1
CASSYGGSSYNSPLHF | TGTGCCAGCAGTTATGGGGGGAGCTCCTATAATTCACCCCTCCACTTT | TRBJ1-6 | . | . | TRBV6-5
CAIRREVAGELFF | TGTGCCATCAGGCGGGAGGTGGCCGGGGAGCTGTTTTTT | TRBJ2-2 | TRBD2 | few | TRBV10-3
CASSQGPPLNNQPQHF | TGTGCCAGCAGCCAAGGGCCTCCCCTGAACAATCAGCCCCAGCATTTT | TRBJ1-5 | . | . | TRBV5-6
CAISESGRLTQYF | TGTGCCATCAGTGAGTCGGGAAGACTGACCCAGTACTTC | TRBJ2-5 | . | many | TRBV10-3
CATSDLRGNEQFF | TGTGCCACCAGTGATTTGAGAGGCAATGAGCAGTTCTTC | TRBJ2-1 | . | . | TRBV24-1
CASSLALAPGQGDTGELFF | TGTGCCAGCAGCTTAGCCCTCGCACCGGGACAGGGAGACACCGGGGAGCTGTTTTTT | TRBJ2-2 | TRBD1 | . | TRBV11-3
CSARPPTADNSPLHF | TGCAGTGCTAGACCGCCGACAGCAGATAATTCACCCCTCCACTTT | TRBJ1-6 | . | many | TRBV20-1
CASSLWQEGGNEQFF | TGTGCCAGCAGCTTATGGCAGGAAGGGGGCAATGAGCAGTTCTTC | TRBJ2-1 | . | many | TRBV11-3
CATAGLTNEKLFF | TGCGCGACGGCGGGTTTGACTAATGAAAAACTGTTTTTT | TRBJ1-4 | . | few | TRBV10-2
CASSQGSWGSTNEKLFF | TGTGCCAGCAGCCAAGGATCATGGGGAAGTACTAATGAAAAACTGTTTTTT | TRBJ1-4 | . | many | TRBV3-1
CASRGTPSSYEQYF | TGTGCCAGCAGAGGGACCCCAAGCTCCTACGAGCAGTACTTC | TRBJ2-7 | . | few | TRBV5-4
CASKRTGTDEQYF | TGTGCCAGCAAACGGACAGGGACTGACGAGCAGTACTTC | TRBJ2-7 | TRBD1 | many | TRBV12-3/TRBV12-4
CASGDSTYEQYF | TGTGCCAGCGGGGACAGCACCTACGAGCAGTACTTC | TRBJ2-7 | TRBD1 | . | TRBV2
CASSLVQAGTYEQYF | TGTGCCAGCAGCTTAGTTCAGGCAGGAACCTACGAGCAGTACTTC | TRBJ2-7 | . | many | TRBV7-6
CASSVAPGGPRGETQYF | TGTGCCAGCAGCGTAGCCCCCGGCGGGCCTCGGGGGGAGACCCAGTACTTC | TRBJ2-5 | . | . | TRBV9
CSAYSAGTSNTDTQYF | TGCAGTGCTTACAGCGCCGGGACTAGCAACACAGATACGCAGTATTTT | TRBJ2-3 | TRBD2 | few | TRBV20-1
CATLRGRSAYEQYF | TGTGCCACCCTCAGGGGGCGATCAGCCTACGAGCAGTACTTC | TRBJ2-7 | TRBD1 | . | TRBV6-2/TRBV6-3
CASSQDRGTEAFF | TGTGCCAGCAGCCAAGACAGGGGGACTGAAGCTTTCTTT | TRBJ1-1 | TRBD1 | once | TRBV3-1
CASSFGSAGTDTQYF | TGCGCCAGCAGCTTCGGCTCAGCGGGCACAGATACGCAGTATTTT | TRBJ2-3 | . | many | TRBV5-1